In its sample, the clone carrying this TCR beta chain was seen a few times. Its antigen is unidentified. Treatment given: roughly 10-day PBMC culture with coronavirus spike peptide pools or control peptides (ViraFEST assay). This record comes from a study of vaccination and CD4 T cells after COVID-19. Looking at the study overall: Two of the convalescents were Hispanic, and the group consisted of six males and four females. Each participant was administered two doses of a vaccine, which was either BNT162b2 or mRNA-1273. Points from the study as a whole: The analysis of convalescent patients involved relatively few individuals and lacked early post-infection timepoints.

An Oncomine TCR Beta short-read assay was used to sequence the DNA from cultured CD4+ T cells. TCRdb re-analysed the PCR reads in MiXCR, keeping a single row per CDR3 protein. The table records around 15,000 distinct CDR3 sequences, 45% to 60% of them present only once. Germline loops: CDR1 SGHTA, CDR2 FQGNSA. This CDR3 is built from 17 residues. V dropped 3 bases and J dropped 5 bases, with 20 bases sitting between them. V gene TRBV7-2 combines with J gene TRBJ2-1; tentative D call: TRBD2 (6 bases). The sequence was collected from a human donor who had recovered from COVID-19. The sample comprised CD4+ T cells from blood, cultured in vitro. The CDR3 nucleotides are TGTGCCAGCAGCTTCCCCCCTGCCCAGCGGGCCCACAATGAGCAGTTCTTC. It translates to CASSFPPAQRAHNEQFF.